This TCR beta chain stems from a study of CD4 and CD8 cells across lung adenocarcinoma regions. Localized lung adenocarcinoma, a non-small cell lung cancer, affected the donors. TCRdb fed the PCR reads into MiXCR, producing one record per CDR3 protein. The table has some 8,800 distinct CDR3 sequences, roughly half seen once; the top ten hold about 19%. This clonotype originated in a male donor with lung adenocarcinoma. The CD4 and CD8 labels of this study may be unreliable. The material sequenced was CD4+ T cells from the margin of a lung tumor.

CDR3 sequence (DNA): TGTGCCAGCAGCTCGCGGGGGGTCTACAATGAGCAGTACTTC. It yields the protein CASSSRGVYNEQYF. V is TRBV7-2 and J is TRBJ2-1, with 8 positions matching TRBD2. The J call is in doubt because the DNA end fits TRBJ2-7 better. Germline CDR1 SGHTA, CDR2 FQGNSA. The length of the CDR3 is 14 residues.